The sequence of this T cell receptor beta chain was determined in a study of T-cell reconstitution after alpha-beta-depleted transplantation in children. The CDR3 totals 17 residues. V shed 0 bases, J shed 8 bases, and the junction held 13 bases outside the gene matches. In germline, CDR1 is MDHEN, CDR2 SYDVKM. During its preparation, the TCRbeta library received unique molecular identifiers. MiXCR, applied by TCRdb to the PCR reads, yields one record per CDR3 protein. Of about 610,000 distinct CDR3 sequences listed, more than 9% are singletons. The source of this sequence is a human donor who donated a stem cell graft to a child with acute myeloid leukemia. The sample was PBMCs from the stem cell graft donor, taken from the stem cell graft. The V call is TRBV28, the J call TRBJ2-3; 8 nucleotides align to TRBD2. The CDR3 DNA is TGTGCCAGCAGTTTATGGGTTAGCGGGACCCGGTTAGTTACGCAGTATTTT. Translating it yields CASSLWVSGTRLVTQYF.